A selection of T cell receptor beta chains follows, all from one sample in a study of shared clonotypes between healthy human individuals. Sequencing was performed with immunoSEQ multiplex PCR; in TCRdb, only in-frame clones are kept and a portion is missing. This sample has about a million clones, with around 76% found just once. Sequencing input: memory CD4+ T cells sorted from blood. The receptors stem from a man aged 18 to 30 in good health. CDR3s include the opening cysteine and the closing phenylalanine or tryptophan. The D gene is left open where the match is weak. Clone size is not always given. Where it is, it says once, few, many or a class for expanded clones.

-	TRBV6-5	few	TRBJ1-5	CASSRNKNQPQHF	TGTGCCAGCAGCCGGAACAAAAACCAGCCCCAGCATTTT
-	TRBV2	-	TRBJ2-1	CASSVGRGSNEQFF	TGTGCCAGCAGTGTGGGGAGGGGGTCCAATGAGCAGTTCTTC
TRBD2	TRBV4-1	-	TRBJ2-3	CASSLVAGGGTDTQYF	TGCGCCAGCAGTCTGGTGGCGGGGGGAGGCACAGATACGCAGTATTTT
TRBD1	TRBV5-1	-	TRBJ2-7	CASSPQTGNSYEQYF	TGCGCCAGCAGCCCCCAGACAGGGAACTCCTACGAGCAGTACTTC
TRBD1	TRBV10-3	-	TRBJ1-6	CAISPDRANSPLHF	TGTGCCATCAGCCCGGACAGGGCTAATTCACCCCTCCACTTT
TRBD1	TRBV6-1	many	TRBJ1-5	CASSEVTGGTNQPQHF	TGTGCCAGCAGTGAAGTGACAGGGGGGACCAATCAGCCCCAGCATTTT
-	TRBV5-4	-	TRBJ2-3	CASSLGARADTQYF	TGTGCCAGCAGCTTGGGGGCCAGGGCAGATACGCAGTATTTT
-	TRBV6-5	once	TRBJ1-1	CASSYQTGLNTEAFF	TGTGCCAGCAGTTACCAAACAGGGTTGAACACTGAAGCTTTCTTT
-	TRBV6-5	-	TRBJ1-2	CASSYRGAGYGYTF	TGTGCCAGCAGTTACCGAGGGGCCGGATATGGCTACACCTTC
-	TRBV15	once	TRBJ1-5	CATSSPAGGNQPQHF	TGTGCCACCAGCAGCCCCGCGGGGGGCAATCAGCCCCAGCATTTT
TRBD1	TRBV7-9	-	TRBJ1-4	CASRTDRGRSEKLFF	TGTGCCAGCAGGACGGACAGGGGTCGAAGTGAAAAACTGTTTTTT
TRBD2	TRBV5-6	-	TRBJ2-7	CASSRSGATYEQYF	TGTGCCAGCAGCCGAAGCGGGGCCACCTACGAGCAGTACTTC
-	TRBV6-1	-	TRBJ1-4	CASIRGGSNEKLFF	TGTGCCAGCATTAGGGGGGGGTCTAATGAAAAACTGTTTTTT
-	TRBV18	-	TRBJ1-2	CASSPSKGPYGYTF	TGTGCCAGCTCACCATCAAAGGGGCCCTATGGCTACACCTTC
-	TRBV5-4	few	TRBJ2-5	CASSMDGPIETQYF	TGTGCCAGCAGCATGGATGGGCCGATTGAGACCCAGTACTTC
-	TRBV6-1	-	TRBJ1-3	CASSDGPGNTIYF	TGTGCCAGCAGTGATGGCCCTGGAAACACCATATATTTT
-	TRBV7-2	once	TRBJ1-2	CASSVQGTFGDGYTF	TGTGCCAGCAGCGTTCAGGGGACCTTTGGGGATGGCTACACCTTC